This TCR beta chain was documented in a study of molecular identifiers for immune sequencing clone quantification (dated by TCRdb to the late 2010s). Context from the whole study: For a replicate experiment, the RNA from either 20,000 or 100,000 naive CD8 T cells was divided into five aliquots, and four of those aliquots went on to sequencing. This methods study benchmarked molecular-identifier clustering-based TCR repertoire sequencing (MIDCIRS) and TCR RNA copy counting, using CD8 T cells to do so. Points the paper makes about the study in general: In CMV-specific effector cells, clones with more than 20 RNA copies contained over 98% of molecules, whereas in naive cells such clones contained under 1% of molecules. Modeling gave about 3.2 recovered TCR RNA copies per cell versus about 10 by digital PCR, implying about 30% capture efficiency. When barcode sub-clustering was not used, chimeric consensus sequences inflated TCR diversity, with chimeras reaching as high as 47%. Highly expanded clone sizes could be underestimated if identical TCR molecules share a barcode. Naive libraries contained spiked-in Jurkat TCR RNA (approximately ten copies' worth), which is not part of the donor repertoire. Spiked-in Jurkat TCR RNA equal to a single cell's worth was reported to be detectable even within 1,100,000 naive CD8 T cells.

The germline V gene (reference sequence) sets CDR1 to LNHDA and CDR2 to SQIVND. From its cysteine to its phenylalanine, the CDR3 spans 15 amino acids. This entry keeps only the CDR3 DNA: 45 bases, framed from base 1. Library preparation employed PCR. The run used a NextSeq 500. Bulk TCR libraries were generated as previously described, with the TCR primers listed in Table S5 used. The Qiagen AllPrep DNA/RNA kit was used to purify total RNA. Before analysis, reads from multiple sequencing runs of one library were combined. Per the original workflow: Reads were retained only if their TCR constant sequence matched exactly, and those retained reads were trimmed to 150 nt and grouped according to their 12-nt molecular barcodes. Within each barcode group, reads were sub-clustered at a 15% Levenshtein threshold, and quality-weighted consensus sequences were built per RNA molecule. Non-functional sequences were removed, as were lower-count sequences one edit away from another. Based on fitting two negative binomial distributions, any barcode sub-cluster with under 20% of the maximum read count was discarded. Through fastp at Q25 and MiXCR, TCRdb rebuilt clones from the public reads, retaining in-frame beta chains. For every CDR3 protein sequence, its rows merge into one entry that carries the most common genes and DNA. These V and J calls derive from TCRdb rather than the authors' analysis. In all, the sample holds around 7,700 distinct CDR3 sequences, and 33% of those were seen once. Approximately 5.1% of the sample lies in the top ten.

About this clonotype: The clone's antigen remains unknown. A junction boundary mismatches the germline segment, possibly from a read error.

Libraries of naive CD8 T cells were built from anywhere between roughly 17,000 and 1,000,000 sorted cells, with 10%, 30% or 50% of the purified RNA used. On a BD FACSAria II, naive CD8 T cells were FACS-sorted as CD8+CD4-CCR7+CD45RA+ and collected into RLT Plus buffer. To test detection sensitivity, Jurkat RNA equivalent to more than 8 TCR copies was spiked into samples of roughly 18,000-1,000,000 naive CD8 T cells. Enrichment of CD8 T cells was done with RosetteSep CD8+ T Cell Enrichment Cocktail plus Ficoll-Paque, and ACK red cell lysis came afterward. The sequencing sample was made of naive CD8+ T cells from blood, with Jurkat cell RNA spiked in. The sample's cell subset or site, from its label and the paper: FACS-sorted CD8+CD4-CCR7+CD45RA+ naive T cells. In this chain, TRBV19 is recombined with TRBJ2-2; 7 middle bases align to TRBD1. The TCR originated in a human donor in good health. Some libraries in this study had Jurkat cell RNA spiked in. The CDR3 protein sequence reads: CACSSSGGFTGELFF. The nucleotide sequence reads as follows: TGTGCCTGTAGTTCGTCAGGGGGTTTCACCGGGGAGCTGTTTTTT.